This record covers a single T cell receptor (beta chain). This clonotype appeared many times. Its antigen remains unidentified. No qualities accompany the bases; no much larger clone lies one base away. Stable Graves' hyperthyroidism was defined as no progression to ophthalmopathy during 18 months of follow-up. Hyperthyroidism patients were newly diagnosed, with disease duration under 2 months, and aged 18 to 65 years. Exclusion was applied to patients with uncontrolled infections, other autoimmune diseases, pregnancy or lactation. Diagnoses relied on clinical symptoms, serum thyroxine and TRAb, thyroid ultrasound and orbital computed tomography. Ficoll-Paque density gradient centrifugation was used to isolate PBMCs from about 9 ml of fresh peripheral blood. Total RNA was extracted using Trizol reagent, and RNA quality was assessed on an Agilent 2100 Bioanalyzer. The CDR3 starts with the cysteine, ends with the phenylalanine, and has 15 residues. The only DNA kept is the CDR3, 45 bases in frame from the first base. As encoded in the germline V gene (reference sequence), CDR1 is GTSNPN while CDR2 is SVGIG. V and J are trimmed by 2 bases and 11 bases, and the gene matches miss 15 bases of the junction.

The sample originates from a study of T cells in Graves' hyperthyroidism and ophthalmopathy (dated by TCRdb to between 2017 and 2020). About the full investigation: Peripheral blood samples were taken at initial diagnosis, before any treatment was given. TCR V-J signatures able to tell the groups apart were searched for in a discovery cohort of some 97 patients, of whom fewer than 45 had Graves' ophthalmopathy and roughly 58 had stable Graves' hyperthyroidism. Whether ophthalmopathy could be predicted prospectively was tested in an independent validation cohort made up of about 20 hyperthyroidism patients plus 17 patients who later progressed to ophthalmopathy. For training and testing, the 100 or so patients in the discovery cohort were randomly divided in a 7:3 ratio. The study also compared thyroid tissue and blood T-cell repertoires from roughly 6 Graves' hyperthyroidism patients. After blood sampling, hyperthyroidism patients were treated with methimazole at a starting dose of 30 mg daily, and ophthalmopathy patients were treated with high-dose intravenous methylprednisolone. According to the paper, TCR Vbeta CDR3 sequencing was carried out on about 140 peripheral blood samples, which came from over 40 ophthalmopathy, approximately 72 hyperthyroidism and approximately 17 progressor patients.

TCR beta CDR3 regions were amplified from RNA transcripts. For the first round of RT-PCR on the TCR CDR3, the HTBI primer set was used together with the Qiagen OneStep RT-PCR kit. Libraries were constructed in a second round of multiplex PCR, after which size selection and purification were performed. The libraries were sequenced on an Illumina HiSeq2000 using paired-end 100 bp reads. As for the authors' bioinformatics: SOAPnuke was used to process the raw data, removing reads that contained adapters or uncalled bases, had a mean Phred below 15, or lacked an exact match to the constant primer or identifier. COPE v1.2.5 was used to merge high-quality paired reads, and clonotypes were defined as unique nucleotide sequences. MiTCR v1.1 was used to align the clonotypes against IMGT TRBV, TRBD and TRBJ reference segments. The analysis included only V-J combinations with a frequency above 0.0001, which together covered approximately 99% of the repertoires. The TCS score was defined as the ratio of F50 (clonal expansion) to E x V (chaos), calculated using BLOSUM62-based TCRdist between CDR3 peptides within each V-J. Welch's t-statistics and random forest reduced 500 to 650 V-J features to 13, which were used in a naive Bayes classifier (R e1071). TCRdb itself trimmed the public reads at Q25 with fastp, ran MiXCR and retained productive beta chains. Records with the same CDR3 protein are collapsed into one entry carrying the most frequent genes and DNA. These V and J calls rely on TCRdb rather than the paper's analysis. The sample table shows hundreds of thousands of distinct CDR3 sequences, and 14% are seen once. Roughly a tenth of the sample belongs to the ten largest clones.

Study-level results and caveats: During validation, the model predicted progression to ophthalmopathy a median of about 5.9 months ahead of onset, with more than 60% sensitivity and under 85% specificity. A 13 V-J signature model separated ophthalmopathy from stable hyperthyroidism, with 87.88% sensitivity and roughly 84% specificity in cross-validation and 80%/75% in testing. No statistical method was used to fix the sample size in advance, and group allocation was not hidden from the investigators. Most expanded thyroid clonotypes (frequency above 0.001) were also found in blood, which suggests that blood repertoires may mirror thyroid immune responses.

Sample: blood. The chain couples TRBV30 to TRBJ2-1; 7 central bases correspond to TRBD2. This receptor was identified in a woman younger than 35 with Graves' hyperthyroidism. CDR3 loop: CAWSSGLELQRKQFF. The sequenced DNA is TGTGCCTGGAGTAGCGGACTAGAGTTACAAAGGAAGCAGTTCTTC.